The 5 T cell receptor beta chains given below trace back to one sample, sequenced in a study of Graves' ophthalmopathy and Graves' hyperthyroidism. Amplifying from RNA transcripts, the study obtained TCR beta CDR3 regions. First-round RT-PCR used HTBI primers; second-round multiplex PCR followed. TCRdb processed the multiplex PCR reads anew with MiXCR; each CDR3 protein has one entry. The sample includes about 170,000 distinct CDR3 sequences, over 35% of them seen just once. The sample comprised peripheral blood. The receptor source for this set is a woman between 35 and 50 years old with Graves' ophthalmopathy.

In its sample, this clonotype was seen many times. This chain uses TRBV20-1 with TRBJ1-5; D not resolved. This CDR3 region has 13 residues. Germline V CDR1 and CDR2: DFQATT, SNEGSKA (reference sequence). The V and J ends lost 5 bases and 0 bases respectively, with 8 bases between them. CDR3 protein: CSAYAVSNQPQHF. DNA of the CDR3: TGCAGTGCTTATGCCGTTAGCAATCAGCCCCAGCATTTT.

The rearrangement joins TRBV28 to TRBJ2-7, with D possibly matching TRBD1 (5 bases). Trimming cost V 3 bases and J 7 bases, with 13 bases left between them. The germline gives CDR1 MDHEN, CDR2 SYDVKM. This CDR3 is 13 amino acids long. This CDR3 is CASSFGRVEEQYF. The CDR3 region has the DNA TGTGCCAGCAGTTTCGGCAGGGTGGAGGAGCAGTACTTC.

The chain uses TRBV6-2 or TRBV6-3 and TRBJ1-2, with D hard to call. This CDR3 has 16 amino acids. The V and J ends lost 6 bases and 0 bases respectively, with 17 bases between them. The V gene's germline CDR1 is MNHEY and CDR2 SVGEGT. Here the CDR3 reads CASSHPPGATNYGYTF. The CDR3 coding sequence is TGTGCCAGCAGCCACCCCCCGGGAGCTACTAACTATGGCTACACCTTC.

This clonotype was seen repeatedly, ten times or more. V is TRBV12-3 or TRBV12-4 and J is TRBJ1-1; no reliable D call. The CDR3 covers 14 residues. V was clipped by 2 bases and J by 3 bases, with 10 bases between them. CDR3 nucleotides: TGTGCCAGCAGTTTAAACGGCGGATACACTGAAGCTTTCTTT. The encoded protein is CASSLNGGYTEAFF.

The rearrangement links TRBV2 to TRBJ2-5; 8 bases agree with TRBD1. CDR1 SNHLY and CDR2 FYNNEI come from the germline V gene. The CDR3 has 14 residues. After removal of 3 bases from V and 5 bases from J, the junction contained 5 bases not matched to a gene. The CDR3 loop is CASSESTGAETQYF. In DNA, the CDR3 is TGTGCCAGCAGTGAGTCGACAGGGGCCGAGACCCAGTACTTC.